Listed here are 12 T cell receptor beta chains from one sample, sequenced in a study of Graves' ophthalmopathy and Graves' hyperthyroidism. TCR beta CDR3 amplification used RNA transcripts. Second-round multiplex PCR followed a first-round RT-PCR using HTBI primers. TCRdb reprocessed the multiplex PCR reads via MiXCR and lists one record per CDR3 protein. The sample consists of over 450,000 distinct CDR3 sequences, 13% to 15% of them appearing once. Sequencing was carried out using blood. All receptors derive from a woman younger than 45 with Graves' ophthalmopathy.

The chain couples TRBV6-1 to TRBJ1-5; D uncertain. The CDR3 runs 13 residues. The V and J ends lost 7 bases and 6 bases respectively, with 13 bases between them. CDR1 is MNHNS, CDR2 SASEGT, per germline. Written as DNA, the CDR3 is TGTGCCAGCAACCAGATCGGCGGTCAGCCCCAGCATTTT. It translates to CASNQIGGQPQHF.

In this sample, this clonotype turned up a few times. At one of its ends the junction is not consistent with the germline gene, which may arise from a read error. The rearrangement links TRBV15 to TRBJ2-5; 14 nucleotides match TRBD2. Germline CDR1 and CDR2: LNHNV and YYDKDF (reference sequence). This CDR3 comprises 17 residues. The CDR3 region has the DNA TGTGCCACCAGCAGAGAGACTAGCGGGGGGGATCAAGAGACCAAGTACTTC. Encoded protein: CATSRETSGGDQETKYF.

This clonotype has only one observation. The chain is built from TRBV28 and TRBJ2-5, with a tentative D call TRBD2 (5 bases). Per the germline V gene, CDR1 is MDHEN and CDR2 is SYDVKM. The CDR3 has 14 amino acids. Trimming removed 6 bases from V and 3 bases from J, with 14 bases in between. CDR3 region: CASSRGLTKETQYF. The CDR3 region has the DNA TGTGCCAGCAGCCGCGGACTTACCAAAGAGACCCAGTACTTC.

This clonotype was counted at least ten times. The chain couples TRBV5-1 to TRBJ2-7; the D call may be TRBD1 or TRBD2 (5 bases each). CDR3 length: 14 amino acids. Germline loops: CDR1 SGHRS, CDR2 YFSETQ. Trimming took off 6 bases at V and 1 base at J, with 14 bases between the two ends. As DNA, the CDR3 is TGCGCCAGCACCACCGGGACGTCATCCTACGAGCAGTACTTC. Translating it yields CASTTGTSSYEQYF.

In this sample, this clonotype turned up many times. This sequence joins TRBV5-1 and TRBJ2-7, with TRBD1 matching 8 bases. V dropped 3 bases and J dropped 5; count of bases not matched to a gene: 7. This CDR3 comprises 14 residues. Germline CDR1 reads SGHRS; CDR2 reads YFSETQ. CDR3 amino acids: CASSYGQGPNEQYF. CDR3 bases: TGCGCCAGCAGCTATGGACAGGGCCCCAACGAGCAGTACTTC. The variable domain in full, with the rest retrieved from reference TRBV5-1 and TRBJ2-7, is KAGVTQTPRYLIKTRGQQVTLSCSPISGHRSVSWYQQTPGQGLQFLFEYFSETQRNKGNFPGRFSGRQFSNSRSEMNVSTLELGDSALYLCASSYGQGPNEQYFGPGTRLTVT.

This clonotype was seen repeatedly, ten times or more. The junction shows a germline mismatch at one end, possibly a read error. The chain employs TRBV4-3 and TRBJ2-6; D ambiguous. The germline CDR1 and CDR2 sequences are LGHNA and YSLEER. CDR3 length equals 16 residues. CDR3 sequence reads: CASSQGGSSGANVLTF. In DNA, the CDR3 is TGTGCCAGCAGCCAAGGCGGAAGCTCTGGGGCCAACGTCCTGACTTTC.

This clonotype appeared a few times. The J gene is TRBJ1-5, the V gene TRBV6-1; D is unclear. The CDR3 is 13 amino acids. Trimming cost V 2 bases and J 4 bases, with 6 bases left between them. Germline CDR1 MNHNS, CDR2 SASEGT. The CDR3 nucleotides are TGTGCCAGCAGTGAAAAACGGAATCAGCCCCAGCATTTT. It is translated as CASSEKRNQPQHF.

The V call is TRBV12-3 or TRBV12-4, the J call TRBJ2-7; 12 bases are a match to TRBD2. V gave up 4 bases and J gave up 5 bases; unmatched junction bases: 9. This CDR3 has 16 amino acids. CDR3 sequence reads: CASSYWTSGNSHEQYF. For the CDR3, the DNA is TGTGCCAGCAGTTACTGGACTAGCGGGAATTCCCACGAGCAGTACTTC.

The V call is TRBV27, the J call TRBJ2-7; D unresolved. The CDR3 has 14 amino acids. V was pared by 6 bases and J by 0 bases, with 12 bases between. Germline V gene lookup returns CDR1 MNHEY and CDR2 SMNVEV (reference sequence). CDR3 nucleotides: TGTGCCAGCAGCCCATTGACGAGCTCCTACGAGCAGTACTTC. Its translation: CASSPLTSSYEQYF.

Of note for this clonotype: One base away lies a much larger clone, so this may be a sequencing read error. The chain is built from TRBV28 and TRBJ1-6; 10 nucleotides agree with TRBD1. Germline loops: CDR1 MDHEN, CDR2 SYDVKM. This CDR3 region has 17 residues. CDR3 sequence reads: CASRSRDRGVVSSHLHF. Here the CDR3 DNA reads TGTGCCAGCAGGAGCCGGGACAGGGGCGTCGTCAGTTCACACCTCCACTTT.

This clonotype was seen repeatedly, ten times or more. The V and J genes are TRBV14 and TRBJ1-6; 7 bases line up with TRBD1. The CDR3 is 14 amino acids. CDR1 and CDR2 (germline): SGHDN, FVKESK. Trimming took 1 base from V and 10 from J; bases not matched to a gene: 4. The CDR3 loop reads CASSQAGGGSPLHF. Here the CDR3 DNA reads TGTGCCAGCAGCCAAGCAGGGGGTGGGTCACCCCTCCACTTT. The entire variable domain, with the rest obtained from reference TRBV14 and TRBJ1-6, is as follows: EAGVTQFPSHSVIEKGQTVTLRCDPISGHDNLYWYRRVMGKEIKFLLHFVKESKQDESGMPNNRFLAERTGGTYSTLKVQPAELEDSGVYFCASSQAGGGSPLHFGNGTRLTVT.

V is TRBV18 and J is TRBJ1-1; D gene unclear. Trimming removed 6 bases from V and 5 bases from J, with 22 bases in between. Germline values: CDR1 KGHSH, CDR2 LQKENI. CDR3 length: 16 residues. CDR3 nucleotide sequence: TGTGCCAGCTCCCAAGAAGGGAGGGAACGGAGGACTGAAGCTTTCTTT. Residues: CASSQEGRERRTEAFF. Complete variable domain (other parts from reference TRBV18 and TRBJ1-1): NAGVMQNPRHLVRRRGQEARLRCSPMKGHSHVYWYRQLPEEGLKFMVYLQKENIIDESGMPKERFSAEFPKEGPSILRIQQVVRGDSAAYFCASSQEGRERRTEAFFGQGTRLTVV.